This T cell receptor (beta chain) was found in a study of cytomegalovirus exposure and HLA in healthy donors. Vbeta (60) and Jbeta (13) primers were used in the PCR. Clones were sequenced by immunoSEQ multiplex PCR, and TCRdb holds only the in-frame ones, with some missing. The sample has more than 150,000 clones, about three quarters seen once; the top ten hold around 3.2%. This TCR was sampled from a woman between 50 and 59 years old in good health and CMV-seropositive. Material: PBMCs.

The CDR3 DNA reads as TGTGCCAGCAGCTTCAGGGGGCACCCTGAAGCTTTCTTT. It specifies CASSFRGHPEAFF. The chain recombines TRBV7-2 with TRBJ1-1, with 8 bases fitting TRBD1. V shed 3 bases and J 6 bases; nucleotides not matched to a gene: 3. The V gene's germline CDR1 is SGHTA and CDR2 FQGNSA. This CDR3 has 13 amino acids.